Listed here are 26 T cell receptor beta chains from one sample, sequenced in a study of T cells in Graves' hyperthyroidism and ophthalmopathy. TCR beta CDR3 region amplification was performed from RNA transcripts. A set of HTBI primers served as the primers for a first-round RT-PCR of the TCR CDR3. TCRdb processed the multiplex PCR reads anew with MiXCR; each CDR3 protein has one entry. The sample lists 700,000 or so distinct CDR3 sequences; approximately 16% were seen once. Sample: blood. All receptors come from a man younger than 35 with Graves' hyperthyroidism.

The CDR3 sequence is CASSPLAGRAGELFF. Written as DNA, the CDR3 is TGCGCCAGCAGCCCCTTAGCGGGACGGGCCGGGGAGCTGTTTTTT. The genes are TRBV5-1 and TRBJ2-2, with 8 bases lining up with TRBD2. The CDR3 covers 15 residues. The germline V gene has CDR1 SGHRS and CDR2 YFSETQ. Losses at the gene ends were 4 bases for V and 6 bases for J; bases not matched to a gene: 8.

This clonotype was detected many times. The DNA of the CDR3 is TGTGCCAGCAGTCCCCGGGACTGGGTGAACACCGGGGAGCTGTTTTTT. It encodes CASSPRDWVNTGELFF. The chain recombines TRBV28 with TRBJ2-2, with a tentative D call TRBD2 (6 bases). In germline, CDR1 is MDHEN, CDR2 SYDVKM. V shed 5 bases and J shed 1 base, with 14 bases lying between them. The CDR3 totals 16 residues.

The chain joins TRBV7-9 to TRBJ1-3, with a possible D match to TRBD1 (5 bases). The CDR3 extends over 17 amino acids. The V and J ends lost 1 base and 0 bases respectively, with 13 bases between them. Germline-derived CDR1 and CDR2 are SEHNR and FQNEAQ (reference sequence). The CDR3 region is CASSLVGGAGSGNTIYF. The CDR3 DNA is TGTGCCAGCAGCTTAGTCGGAGGGGCCGGCTCTGGAAACACCATATATTTT.

The chain recombines TRBV3-1 with TRBJ2-2; 10 bases agree with TRBD2. Trimming at V came to 2 bases and at J to 5 bases, leaving 8 bases not matched to a gene. The V gene's germline CDR1 is LGHDT and CDR2 YNNKEL (reference sequence). The CDR3 runs to 17 residues. The CDR3 here is CASSQPGLAEDTGELFF. The CDR3 DNA is TGTGCCAGCAGCCAACCAGGACTAGCGGAGGATACCGGGGAGCTGTTTTTT.

This clonotype has more than one count but fewer than ten. V and J are TRBV20-1 and TRBJ2-1; TRBD1 matches 9 bases. Trimming took 6 bases from V and 0 from J; bases not matched to a gene: 24. Germline assignment: CDR1 DFQATT and CDR2 SNEGSKA (reference sequence). CDR3 size: 21 residues. The CDR3 DNA sequence: TGCAGTGCCCGTCCAGAATCTCCGGGACAGGGCCCATTAAGCTCCTACAATGAGCAGTTCTTC. Translation gives CSARPESPGQGPLSSYNEQFF.

This clonotype was seen many times. V gene TRBV24-1 combines with J gene TRBJ2-1, with D unclear. The germline V gene has CDR1 KGHDR and CDR2 SFDVKD. V lost 3 bases to trimming and J lost 5 bases, with 10 bases between them. This CDR3 is built from 14 residues. For the CDR3, the DNA is TGTGCCACCAGTGATCCTGAGCCTGACAATGAGCAGTTCTTC. It yields the protein CATSDPEPDNEQFF.

There are a few counts of this clonotype. The chain links TRBV3-1 to TRBJ2-7, with TRBD1 matching over 7 bases. Germline CDR1 LGHDT, CDR2 YNNKEL (reference sequence). CDR3 length: 14 residues. J was trimmed by 7 bases and V by 10 bases; bases with no gene match: 16. CDR3 residues: CAISDSRTGREQYF. The CDR3 DNA follows: TGTGCCATCAGTGACTCTCGGACAGGTCGGGAGCAGTACTTC.

This clonotype was found many times. CDR3 DNA: TGTGCCAGCAGCTTAAGGGCTAGCGGATACAATGAGCAGTTCTTC. Its protein is CASSLRASGYNEQFF. This sequence joins TRBV2 and TRBJ2-1; TRBD2 aligns across 7 bases. Germline CDR1 reads SNHLY; CDR2 reads FYNNEI. The CDR3 is 15 residues long. J gave up 4 bases and V 6 bases, and 9 bases lay outside the gene matches.

The chain employs TRBV5-5 and TRBJ2-3; 13 bases match TRBD2. With 3 bases clipped from V and 3 bases from J, the junction kept 4 bases outside the gene matches. CDR3 size: 16 residues. The germline CDR1 and CDR2 sequences are SGHKS and YYEKEE (reference sequence). As DNA, the CDR3 is TGTGCCAGCAGCTACGGGACTAGCGGGATAACAGATACGCAGTATTTT. Its translation is CASSYGTSGITDTQYF.

This clonotype was seen ten or more times. The chain links TRBV2 to TRBJ2-7, with 11 nucleotides matching TRBD1. This CDR3 region has 15 residues. CDR1 is SNHLY and CDR2 is FYNNEI in the germline V gene. The V gene end was trimmed by 6 bases and the J gene end by 1 base; junction bases not matched to a gene: 5. CDR3: CASRRGQGVSYEQYF. In nucleotides, the CDR3 is TGTGCCAGCAGGAGGGGACAGGGGGTTTCCTACGAGCAGTACTTC.

This chain connects TRBV20-1 to TRBJ2-3, with 7 bases matching TRBD2. The CDR3 is 15 amino acids. Germline-derived CDR1 and CDR2 are DFQATT and SNEGSKA (reference sequence). The V and J ends lost 8 bases and 5 bases, in that order; junction bases with no gene match: 16. CDR3 sequence: CSPQPLAVGRDTQYF. Here the CDR3 DNA reads TGCAGTCCCCAACCCCTAGCGGTGGGTCGAGATACGCAGTATTTT.

As to this clonotype: Possible read error: a much larger clone is one base away. The chain recombines TRBV6-6 with TRBJ2-1, with a tentative D call TRBD2 (5 bases). Germline V gives CDR1 MNHNY, CDR2 SVGAGI (reference sequence). The CDR3 has 17 residues. The V and J ends lost 0 bases and 6 bases respectively, with 18 bases between them. CDR3 nucleotide sequence: TGTGCCAGCAGTTACTCGATAGAGGGAGCTATCTCCAATGAGCAGTTCTTC. It yields the protein CASSYSIEGAISNEQFF.

This clonotype was detected only a few times. This rearrangement joins TRBV28 to TRBJ1-5, with TRBD1 matching 10 bases. This CDR3 has 16 amino acids. V was pared by 6 bases and J by 2 bases, with 7 bases of the junction left unmatched. Per the germline V gene, CDR1 is MDHEN and CDR2 is SYDVKM. CDR3 loop: CASRGPGTGGNQPQHF. CDR3 sequence (DNA): TGTGCCAGCAGGGGTCCCGGGACAGGGGGCAATCAGCCCCAGCATTTT.

This clonotype was seen more than once but under ten times. The chain joins TRBV28 to TRBJ1-1; no firm D call. CDR1 and CDR2 from the germline V gene are MDHEN and SYDVKM. This CDR3 region has 13 residues. Trimming cost V 5 bases and J 6 bases, with 13 bases left between them. The CDR3 loop is CASSGTRSAEAFF. The CDR3 DNA reads as TGTGCCAGCAGTGGCACGAGGTCGGCTGAAGCTTTCTTT.

The V and J genes are TRBV20-1 and TRBJ2-7; D gene uncertain. The germline CDR1 and CDR2 sequences are DFQATT and SNEGSKA (reference sequence). Trimming pared 0 bases from V and 3 bases from J, leaving 12 bases between. The CDR3 is 14 residues long. CDR3 sequence reads: CSARDQRLRYEQYF. The CDR3 DNA is TGCAGTGCTAGAGATCAACGGCTCCGCTACGAGCAGTACTTC.

The CDR3 DNA follows: TGTGCCTGGAGTGTACAAGATTTGTCGTACGAGCAGTACTTC. Translating gives CAWSVQDLSYEQYF. The rearrangement joins TRBV30 to TRBJ2-7, with D unresolved. The CDR3 length is 14 residues. Deletions cut 0 bases from V and 4 bases from J, with 13 bases between. Germline CDR1 is GTSNPN and CDR2 is SVGIG (reference sequence).

The chain employs TRBV11-3 and TRBJ2-2; perhaps TRBD2 as D (5 bases). The V end was cut by 6 bases, the J end by 6 bases, with 20 bases between. Germline V lookup: CDR1 SGHNT, CDR2 YENEEA. This CDR3 contains 16 residues. The CDR3 region is CASREPREPGAGELFF. Written as DNA, the CDR3 is TGTGCCAGCAGAGAGCCGAGAGAGCCCGGGGCCGGGGAGCTGTTTTTT.

CDR3 loop: CSARAQGNEQYF. The CDR3 coding sequence is TGCAGTGCTAGGGCACAGGGAAACGAGCAGTACTTC. The V gene is TRBV20-1, the J gene TRBJ2-7, with D perhaps TRBD1 (6 bases). This CDR3 has 12 amino acids. The V end was cut by 3 bases, the J end by 5 bases, with 11 bases between. The germline V gene encodes CDR1 DFQATT and CDR2 SNEGSKA (reference sequence).

This clonotype has at least ten counts. CDR3 sequence: CASTASGYNEQFF. Written as DNA, the CDR3 is TGTGCCAGCACGGCTAGCGGTTACAATGAGCAGTTCTTC. J is TRBJ2-1 and V is TRBV7-3, with 7 bases that match TRBD2. The CDR3 contains 13 residues. Germline V lookup: CDR1 SGHTA, CDR2 FQGTGA. Trimming took 7 bases from V and 4 from J; bases not matched to a gene: 4.

The sample holds many counts of this clonotype. The chain uses TRBV3-1 and TRBJ2-1; D not resolved. CDR1 is LGHDT, CDR2 YNNKEL, per germline (reference sequence). This CDR3 is built from 16 residues. The germline V and J ends were trimmed by 0 bases and 2 bases, with 11 bases remaining between them. The CDR3 sequence: CASSQDTAAAYNEQFF. CDR3 nucleotide sequence: TGTGCCAGCAGCCAAGATACGGCGGCAGCCTACAATGAGCAGTTCTTC.

The chain is built from TRBV20-1 and TRBJ2-7, with D hard to call. There are 14 residues in the CDR3. Per the germline V gene, CDR1 is DFQATT and CDR2 is SNEGSKA (reference sequence). The germline V and J ends were trimmed by 0 bases and 0 bases, with 9 bases remaining between them. The CDR3 bases are TGCAGTGCTAGAGATAGTCACCTCTCCTACGAGCAGTACTTC. This codes for CSARDSHLSYEQYF.

Many counts were recorded for this clonotype. The chain recombines TRBV7-8 with TRBJ2-3; D perhaps matches TRBD1 (6 bases). This CDR3 region has 15 residues. With 5 bases removed from V and 7 bases from J, the gap between germline ends came to 19 bases. Germline V gene sequence: CDR1 SGHVS, CDR2 FQNEAQ. In nucleotides, the CDR3 is TGTGCCAGCAGCCACGGGACCCGAGGGGGAAATACGCAGTATTTT. It codes for CASSHGTRGGNTQYF.

This clonotype was observed a handful of times. This chain joins TRBV7-8 and TRBJ2-7, with 8 bases lining up with TRBD1. V dropped 1 base and J dropped 4; count of bases not matched to a gene: 3. The CDR3 sequence is 14 residues long. CDR1 and CDR2 from the germline V gene are SGHVS and FQNEAQ. CDR3 residues: CASSLDQGAYEQYF. Written as DNA, the CDR3 is TGTGCCAGCAGCTTAGACCAGGGGGCTTACGAGCAGTACTTC. Using reference TRBV7-8 and TRBJ2-7 for the parts outside the CDR3, the full variable domain is GAGVSQSPRYKVAKRGQDVALRCDPISGHVSLFWYQQALGQGPEFLTYFQNEAQLDKSGLPSDRFFAERPEGSVSTLKIQRTQQEDSAVYLCASSLDQGAYEQYFGPGTRLTVT.

V gene TRBV6-1 combines with J gene TRBJ2-3, with 11 positions matching TRBD1. There are 14 residues in the CDR3. With V trimmed by 6 bases and J by 5 bases, 4 bases remained unmatched. Germline V gives CDR1 MNHNS, CDR2 SASEGT. DNA of the CDR3: TGTGCCAGCAGACGGGACAGGGGGAGAGATACGCAGTATTTT. Protein: CASRRDRGRDTQYF.

DNA for the CDR3: TGCGCCAGCGGGAATGCGGGATACAATGAGCAGTTCTTC. This encodes CASGNAGYNEQFF. The rearrangement uses TRBV5-1 and TRBJ2-1; tentative D call: TRBD2 (6 bases). CDR1 is SGHRS and CDR2 is YFSETQ in the germline V gene. The CDR3 loop spans 13 amino acids. Trimming left V 7 bases short and J 4 bases short, with 12 bases between.

This clonotype was seen many times. The chain recombines TRBV12-3 or TRBV12-4 with TRBJ2-5; D perhaps matches TRBD2 (6 bases). The V and J ends lost 5 bases and 5 bases respectively, with 30 bases between them. The CDR3 loop spans 19 amino acids. The CDR3 region is CASSRTVVWTGASFETQYF. The CDR3 nucleotides are TGTGCCAGCAGTCGGACCGTAGTATGGACGGGAGCATCATTCGAGACCCAGTACTTC.